The subject of this entry is one T cell receptor (beta chain). Trimming took 5 bases from V and 3 from J; bases not matched to a gene: 2. This CDR3 contains 13 residues. The germline gives CDR1 LNHDA, CDR2 SQIVND (reference sequence). The data are from a study of blood T cell repertoires in COVID-19. While infection was still active, Seattle patients were enrolled and then followed longitudinally. Data came from immunoSEQ multiplex PCR; TCRdb stores just in-frame clones and leaves some out. This table holds fewer than 250,000 clones, around 88% found once. The sequence came from a woman aged 80 or over with COVID-19, enrolled during active disease. The sample consisted of peripheral blood. The V call is TRBV19, the J call TRBJ1-1, with 8 bases matching TRBD1. This CDR3 is CASSQDRDTEAFF. The CDR3 nucleotides are TGTGCCAGTAGTCAGGACAGGGACACTGAAGCTTTCTTT.